The next 9 T cell receptor beta chains were all read from a single sample in a study of cytomegalovirus exposure and HLA in healthy donors. The PCR was carried out with 60 Vbeta primers and 13 Jbeta primers. TCRdb's table, derived via immunoSEQ multiplex PCR, lists solely in-frame clones and lacks some. The data show 200,000 or so clones, with 81% seen just once and around 2% held by the top ten. The sequenced sample was PBMCs. The source is a woman aged 18-29 years in good health and CMV-seropositive.

This rearrangement joins TRBV6-7 to TRBJ1-5; weak D call: TRBD1 (5 bases). TRBV6-7 is an ORF, with its function uncertain. Trimming shortened V by 0 bases and J by 4 bases, and 10 bases separated the two germline ends. This CDR3 is 15 amino acids long. This CDR3 is CASSYSPGLNQPQHF. In DNA form, the CDR3 reads TGTGCCAGCAGTTACTCGCCAGGGTTGAATCAGCCCCAGCATTTT.

V is TRBV9 and J is TRBJ2-3, with D uncertain. V was clipped by 0 bases and J by 6 bases, with 11 bases between them. Germline V CDR1 and CDR2: SGDLS, YYNGEE. The CDR3 extends over 14 amino acids. The CDR3 sequence is CASSVVGRPDTQYF. The CDR3, as DNA: TGTGCCAGCAGCGTAGTGGGCAGGCCCGATACGCAGTATTTT.

The rearrangement links TRBV5-1 to TRBJ2-3; 11 bases fit TRBD1. The V and J ends lost 7 bases and 4 bases, in that order; junction bases with no gene match: 8. This CDR3 has 15 amino acids. From germline, CDR1 is SGHRS and CDR2 YFSETQ. The CDR3: CASGRTGGLADTQYF. The CDR3 DNA follows: TGCGCCAGCGGAAGGACAGGGGGCCTCGCAGATACGCAGTATTTT.

This rearrangement joins TRBV28 to TRBJ2-7; D uncertain. Trimming pared 6 bases from V and 3 bases from J, leaving 9 bases between. CDR1 is MDHEN and CDR2 is SYDVKM in the germline V gene. The CDR3 is 12 residues long. CDR3 DNA: TGTGCCAGCAGGGGCGCTGACTACGAGCAGTACTTC. Amino acid sequence: CASRGADYEQYF.

V and J are TRBV15 and TRBJ1-2; no firm D call. Germline loops: CDR1 LNHNV, CDR2 YYDKDF (reference sequence). The length of the CDR3 is 14 residues. The germline V and J ends were trimmed by 0 bases and 0 bases, with 5 bases remaining between them. CDR3: CATSRETTNYGYTF. CDR3 in DNA: TGTGCCACCAGCAGAGAAACTACTAACTATGGCTACACCTTC. Full variable domain (missing parts from reference TRBV15 and TRBJ1-2): DAMVIQNPRYQVTQFGKPVTLSCSQTLNHNVMYWYQQKSSQAPKLLFHYYDKDFNNEADTPDNFQSRRPNTSFCFLDIRSPGLGDTAMYLCATSRETTNYGYTFGSGTRLTVV.

The chain is built from TRBV6-5 and TRBJ1-4, with 9 nucleotides matching TRBD1. Germline V gives CDR1 MNHEY, CDR2 SVGAGI. There are 14 residues in the CDR3. Trimming cost V 6 bases and J 3 bases; bases outside gene matches: 2. CDR3 loop: CASRGTGSNEKLFF. DNA for the CDR3: TGTGCCAGCAGGGGGACAGGGTCTAATGAAAAACTGTTTTTT.

The chain links TRBV19 to TRBJ2-1, with a possible D match to TRBD2 (5 bases). Germline loops: CDR1 LNHDA, CDR2 SQIVND (reference sequence). The CDR3 runs 14 residues. The V end lost 1 base, the J end lost 9 bases, and 13 bases lay between the germline ends. The CDR3 protein is CASSIASPRGEQFF. As DNA, the CDR3 is TGTGCCAGTAGTATAGCGTCCCCTCGGGGTGAGCAGTTCTTC. Using reference TRBV19 and TRBJ2-1 for the parts outside the CDR3, the full variable domain is DGGITQSPKYLFRKEGQNVTLSCEQNLNHDAMYWYRQDPGQGLRLIYYSQIVNDFQKGDIAEGYSVSREKKESFPLTVTSAQKNPTAFYLCASSIASPRGEQFFGPGTRLTVL.

V gene TRBV4-1 combines with J gene TRBJ2-7; no reliable D call. CDR1 MGHRA and CDR2 YSYEKL come from the germline V gene. V was cut by 1 base and J by 7 bases, with 11 bases left in between. The CDR3 length is 13 residues. Here the CDR3 DNA reads TGCGCCAGCAGCCAAGCACAGAGTAAGGAGCAGTACTTC. Its translation: CASSQAQSKEQYF.

The CDR3 reads CASSPGPSDEQYF. The CDR3 DNA reads as TGTGCCAGCAGCCCCGGTCCCTCGGACGAGCAGTACTTC. The chain is built from TRBV9 and TRBJ2-7; D not certain. CDR1 and CDR2 (germline): SGDLS, YYNGEE. This CDR3 region has 13 residues. Between the trimmed V and J ends, which lost 4 bases and 5 bases, there was a span of 13 bases. The variable domain in full, with the rest retrieved from reference TRBV9 and TRBJ2-7, is DSGVTQTPKHLITATGQRVTLRCSPRSGDLSVYWYQQSLDQGLQFLIQYYNGEERAKGNILERFSAQQFPDLHSELNLSSLELGDSALYFCASSPGPSDEQYFGPGTRLTVT.